The entry below describes one T cell receptor (beta chain). Its antigen is unidentified. This CDR3 has 16 residues. J was trimmed by 2 bases and V by 4 bases; bases with no gene match: 11. The V gene's germline CDR1 is SGHTA and CDR2 FQGNSA. The data stem from a study of shared clonotypes between healthy human individuals. Original data processing: Junction-only immunoSEQ sequences carried no quality scores, so filtering differed. The assay was immunoSEQ multiplex PCR, and TCRdb's table has in-frame clones only and misses some. V, J and clone size reflect that table, while D and trimming were determined from the DNA. The sample yields around 700,000 clones, around 74% seen once. CD4+ cells underwent separation, giving CD45RA+ naive and CD45RA-negative memory subsets. General study results and limits: There were few donors, and this limited the genetic and exposure-history diversity represented. Incomplete sequencing of sorted subsets was indicated by rarefaction despite large depth.

The chain uses TRBV7-2 and TRBJ2-7, with TRBD1 identical over 7 bases. The material sequenced was memory CD4+ T cells sorted from blood. Noted subset: CD45RA-negative fraction. This receptor was identified in a woman in her 30s in good health. In nucleotides, the CDR3 is TGTGCCAGCAGCTACCCACGAATTGGACAGGCCTACGAGCAGTACTTC. This encodes CASSYPRIGQAYEQYF.